This T cell receptor (beta chain) was documented in a study of T cell responses to AZD1222 COVID-19 vaccine. The germline gives CDR1 MNHEY, CDR2 SMNVEV (reference sequence). The CDR3 extends over 12 amino acids. The V end lost 6 bases, the J end lost 3 bases, and 9 bases lay between the germline ends. Profiling relied on immunoSEQ multiplex PCR, and the TCRdb table lists in-frame clones only, not all of them. The sample consists of 100,000 to 130,000 clones, 75% to 90% of them appearing once. Details on this clone: What it recognizes is unknown.

Study-level points and caveats: Distributed over spike, vaccine-associated CD4 TCRs predominated at 160-218 and 743-854. Repertoire samples came only from after the peak T cell response. The donor cohort was predominantly white British with a female majority, and clonal diversity may have been underestimated.

The TCR comes from an adult in good health. This material consisted of peripheral blood, taken on day 0 of AZD1222 vaccination. The chain is built from TRBV27 and TRBJ2-7; D is ambiguous. DNA of the CDR3: TGTGCCAGCAGGCTAGTGGTCTACGAGCAGTACTTC. It codes for CASRLVVYEQYF.